These T cell receptor beta chains were read from a single sample in a study of blood T cell repertoires in COVID-19. Measured with immunoSEQ multiplex PCR; TCRdb has only the in-frame clones, and not every one. Among under 150,000 clones, 75% to 90% were seen once, and the ten largest hold roughly 2.2%. Sequencing input: PBMCs or T cells enriched from blood (not recorded which). The receptors were gathered from a woman between 45 and 60 years old who had recovered from COVID-19. Each CDR3 is given without its conserved first and last residue. The order of the fields is CDR3 protein, D gene, V gene, J gene. The D gene is left open where the match is weak.

cdr3_aa: ASSQGLGYGYT
d_call: .
v_call: TRBV14
j_call: TRBJ1-2

cdr3_aa: ASSQDRRTRAYEQY
d_call: .
v_call: TRBV4-3
j_call: TRBJ2-7

cdr3_aa: ASRPGGLAGGLKFHEQY
d_call: TRBD2
v_call: TRBV4-1
j_call: TRBJ2-7

cdr3_aa: ASSIGESAGHYGYT
d_call: .
v_call: TRBV19
j_call: TRBJ1-2

cdr3_aa: ASSLGLAVDTQY
d_call: .
v_call: TRBV7-8
j_call: TRBJ2-3

cdr3_aa: ASSQDRSTGGWGETQY
d_call: TRBD1
v_call: TRBV3-1/TRBV3-2
j_call: TRBJ2-5

cdr3_aa: ASSEEGAGGYT
d_call: TRBD1
v_call: TRBV7-6
j_call: TRBJ1-2

cdr3_aa: ASSRTGGTEAF
d_call: TRBD1
v_call: TRBV5-1
j_call: TRBJ1-1

cdr3_aa: ASSPRGGQGLSEQY
d_call: TRBD1
v_call: TRBV19
j_call: TRBJ2-7

cdr3_aa: ASSALRTGNSPLH
d_call: TRBD1
v_call: TRBV9
j_call: TRBJ1-6

cdr3_aa: ASSPDTGTNEKLF
d_call: .
v_call: TRBV18
j_call: TRBJ1-4